These T cell receptor beta chains were read from a single sample in a study of response to subunit inactivated influenza vaccine. MiXCR, run by TCRdb on the RT-PCR reads, gives a single entry per CDR3 protein. The table lists hundreds of thousands of distinct CDR3 sequences, roughly 20% of them singletons. The sequenced sample was PBMCs from blood, obtained 4 to 6 days after vaccination. The receptors come from a man over 45 who received an inactivated influenza vaccine. CDR3s include the opening cysteine and the closing phenylalanine or tryptophan. The D gene is left open where the match is weak. The size of a clone is reported for some rows only, either as once, few or many, or as a class for expanded clones.

>.|TRBJ1-6|few|TRBV6-1
TGTGCCAGCAGTCCAGGACGGAGACAGGATTCACCCCTCCACTTT
CASSPGRRQDSPLHF
>.|TRBJ2-1|many|TRBV20-1
TGCAGTGCAGAAAATTACAATGAGCAGTTCTTC
CSAENYNEQFF
>.|TRBJ1-1|many|TRBV5-6
TGTGCCAGCAGCTCGACGGTTCTGAACACTGAAGCTTTCTTT
CASSSTVLNTEAFF
>TRBD2|TRBJ2-1|few|TRBV7-9
TGTGCCAGCAACCGGGGTAGCGGGATCTCTAATGAGCAGTTCTTC
CASNRGSGISNEQFF
>TRBD1|TRBJ1-1|.|TRBV19
TGTGCCAGTAGTATAGCCGGACAGGGGTCCTACACTGAAGCTTTCTTT
CASSIAGQGSYTEAFF
>.|TRBJ1-1|.|TRBV5-1
TGCGCCAGCAGCTTGGGAGCAGCGATGAACACTGAAGCTTTCTTT
CASSLGAAMNTEAFF
>.|TRBJ2-3|.|TRBV15
TGTGCCACCAGCCCCGGTCGCACATCTAGCACAGATACGCAGTATTTT
CATSPGRTSSTDTQYF
>.|TRBJ1-2|.|TRBV6-1
TGTGCCAGCACCGAAGCCTCGGGAGGCTACACCTTC
CASTEASGGYTF
>.|TRBJ2-5|.|TRBV12-5
TGTGCTAGTGGTTTGATCGGGGCAGAGACCCAGTACTTC
CASGLIGAETQYF
>TRBD2|TRBJ2-5|many|TRBV10-3
TGTGCCATCAGTGAGTCGACTAGCGGGGGGTCGAAAGAGACCCAGTACTTC
CAISESTSGGSKETQYF
>.|TRBJ2-1|.|TRBV12-3/TRBV12-4
TGTGCCAGCAGTTTAAACTCACCAGGGTACAATGAGCAGTTCTTC
CASSLNSPGYNEQFF
>.|TRBJ1-1|many|TRBV4-3
TGCGCCAGCAGCCAGGAGGGGCACACTGAAGCTTTCTTT
CASSQEGHTEAFF
>.|TRBJ2-7|.|TRBV27
TGTGCCAGCAGTTGGAGAGGGTTCCACGAGCAGTACTTC
CASSWRGFHEQYF
>TRBD2|TRBJ2-5|.|TRBV20-1
TGCAGTGCTAGAGATCTAGGGACTAGTGGAGAGACCCAGTACTTC
CSARDLGTSGETQYF
>TRBD2|TRBJ2-5|.|TRBV3-1
TGTGCCAGCGGGTCTAGCGGGGAGACCCAGTACTTC
CASGSSGETQYF
>TRBD1|TRBJ1-2|.|TRBV10-3
TGTGCCATCAGTGTGCCGGACAGGTCTACGGGAGGCTACACCTTC
CAISVPDRSTGGYTF
>.|TRBJ1-1|.|TRBV27
TGTGCCAGTTTAACAGGGTGGAGGACTGAAGCTTTCTTT
CASLTGWRTEAFF
>TRBD2|TRBJ2-5|.|TRBV5-6
TGTGCCAGCAGCGAAGCGGGAGTTAGAGAGACCCAGTACTTC
CASSEAGVRETQYF
>.|TRBJ2-7|.|TRBV6-2/TRBV6-3
TGTGCCAGCAGTCCCGGGACGAACCGCTACGAGCAGTACTTC
CASSPGTNRYEQYF
>.|TRBJ1-5|few|TRBV20-1
TGCAGTGCTAGAAATGAGGGATATCAGCCCCAGCATTTT
CSARNEGYQPQHF
>TRBD1|TRBJ2-3|few|TRBV5-1
TGCGCCAGCAGCTTGTATGCCAGGGGGCTGGATACGCAGTATTTT
CASSLYARGLDTQYF
>.|TRBJ1-6|few|TRBV15
TGTGCCACCAGCAGTCATCTAGCTAATTCACCCCTCCACTTT
CATSSHLANSPLHF
>.|TRBJ1-2|many|TRBV7-9
TGTGCCAGCAGCTTACCCGGGGGTGCGCATGGCTACACCTTC
CASSLPGGAHGYTF
>TRBD1|TRBJ1-1|many|TRBV5-6
TGTGCCAGCAGCCTATTCGCAGGGACAGGGTGGACCACTGAAGCTTTCTTT
CASSLFAGTGWTTEAFF
>.|TRBJ1-5|few|TRBV19
TGTGCCAGTAGACCAGAGGGGGAGGGGGATCAGCCCCAGCATTTT
CASRPEGEGDQPQHF
>.|TRBJ2-4|.|TRBV18
TGTGCCAGCTCACTGGACAGCTGGGGGAACATTCAGTACTTC
CASSLDSWGNIQYF
>.|TRBJ1-5|few|TRBV6-6
TGTGCCAGCAGTTACACCGACTATAGGCCCCAGCATTTT
CASSYTDYRPQHF
>.|TRBJ2-7|few|TRBV12-3/TRBV12-4
TGTGCCAGCAGGAAGGGGACATCCGCCTACGAGCAGTACTTC
CASRKGTSAYEQYF
>TRBD1|TRBJ2-3|many|TRBV24-1
TGTGCCACCGGGAGGACAGGGTTGGCCGATACGCAGTATTTT
CATGRTGLADTQYF
>TRBD2|TRBJ2-2|.|TRBV4-3
TGCGCCAGCAGCCAAGATCGCCTAGCGGGGCTGAACACCGGGGAGCTGTTTTTT
CASSQDRLAGLNTGELFF
>.|TRBJ2-3|few|TRBV7-8
TGTGCCAGCAGCCTCAATATGGGGGATACGCAGTATTTT
CASSLNMGDTQYF
>TRBD1|TRBJ1-2|few|TRBV6-1
TGTGCCAGCAGTGCTCCGGGACAGGGGGTTGATGGCTACACCTTC
CASSAPGQGVDGYTF
>.|TRBJ2-1|.|TRBV5-1
TGCGCCAGCAGCTTGGCCCCGGCAGGGGCCAACAATGAGCAGTTCTTC
CASSLAPAGANNEQFF
>TRBD1|TRBJ1-2|few|TRBV12-3/TRBV12-4
TGTGCCAGCAGTTTGGGACAGGGGGATCCCTATGGCTACACCTTC
CASSLGQGDPYGYTF
>.|TRBJ1-1|.|TRBV5-1
TGCGCCAGCAGCTTGTATGCAGGGGCCAGCGTCCTAGGGGCTTTCTTT
CASSLYAGASVLGAFF